The 24 T cell receptor beta chains below come from one sample, sequenced in a study of T cells expressing NK-cell markers. Following a re-call of the 5' RACE reads, TCRdb has one entry per CDR3 protein and lacks DNA. This sample contains roughly 380,000 distinct CDR3 sequences. The sample was blood T cells: a sorted CD56 or NKG2C T cell subset, CD4+ or CD8+ T cells, or bulk PBMC T cells (not recorded which). These receptors all stem from a man aged 18 to 69 in good health.

The chain recombines TRBV6-5 with TRBJ1-1. This CDR3 has 15 residues. Per germline, CDR1 MNHEY and CDR2 SVGAGI. The CDR3 region is CASSYSRPINTEAFF.

The chain couples TRBV20-1 to TRBJ2-7; TCRdb designates TRBD1, a call that cannot be tested without DNA. The CDR3 sequence is 17 residues long. The germline CDR1 and CDR2 sequences are DFQATT and SNEGSKA (reference sequence). CDR3 sequence: CSAIPLQDRGRRYEQYF.

The chain uses TRBV20-1 and TRBJ1-2; TCRdb's D gene call, TRBD1, goes unchecked for lack of DNA. The CDR3 loop spans 16 amino acids. The germline V gene encodes CDR1 DFQATT and CDR2 SNEGSKA (reference sequence). CDR3 amino acids: CSASRDRGFRDGGYTF.

J is TRBJ2-3 and V is TRBV7-9; the D gene TCRdb calls, TRBD2, cannot be checked with no DNA. There are 14 residues in the CDR3. Germline CDR1 reads SEHNR; CDR2 reads FQNEAQ (reference sequence). Here the CDR3 reads CASSPGGSADTQYF.

The V and J genes are TRBV6-1 and TRBJ1-3; TCRdb indicates TRBD1, and absent DNA this call remains unverified. From germline, CDR1 is MNHNS and CDR2 SASEGT. The CDR3 contains 17 residues. The CDR3 here is CASSEDLWAVSGNTIYF.

This chain connects TRBV6-1 to TRBJ1-1; the TCRdb call, TRBD1, lacks DNA for checking. Per the germline V gene, CDR1 is MNHNS and CDR2 is SASEGT. This CDR3 is built from 15 residues. The CDR3 here is CASRGVRLGDTEAFF.

The gene calls are TRBV14 and TRBJ2-5; the D gene TCRdb calls, TRBD1, cannot be checked with no DNA. The CDR3 contains 12 residues. Germline V gene data show CDR1 as SGHDN and CDR2 as FVKESK. CDR3 region: CASSPGPWAQYF.

V and J are TRBV4-1 and TRBJ2-3. Germline CDR1 is MGHRA and CDR2 is YSYEKL. This CDR3 comprises 12 residues. This chain's CDR3 is CASSHLGNTQYF.

This sequence joins TRBV12-3 or TRBV12-4 and TRBJ2-1; TCRdb designates TRBD1, a call that cannot be tested without DNA. The CDR3 loop spans 14 amino acids. The CDR3 here is CASGDQGTWNEQFF.

The chain carries TRBV5-1 and TRBJ2-1; the TRBD2 assignment by TCRdb is unverifiable without DNA. Germline V lookup: CDR1 SGHRS, CDR2 YFSETQ. The CDR3 is 16 residues long. The CDR3 here is CASSPRASGGAYEQFF.

J is TRBJ2-7 and V is TRBV28; TCRdb designates TRBD2, a call that cannot be tested without DNA. The CDR3 extends over 16 amino acids. Germline assignment: CDR1 MDHEN and CDR2 SYDVKM. CDR3: CASSLGGGGASYEQYF.

The chain joins TRBV20-1 to TRBJ2-1; the D gene TCRdb calls, TRBD2, cannot be checked with no DNA. Germline V CDR1 and CDR2: DFQATT, SNEGSKA (reference sequence). The CDR3 contains 18 residues. The CDR3 here is CSARDRNGGAVSYNEQFF.

The chain recombines TRBV5-5 with TRBJ2-7; as DNA is missing, the TRBD1 call by TCRdb cannot be tested. This CDR3 region has 11 residues. CDR1 is SGHKS, CDR2 YYEKEE, per germline (reference sequence). CDR3 sequence reads: CASSSETQGYF.

The chain links TRBV6-2 or TRBV6-3 to TRBJ1-2. The CDR3 length is 13 residues. The V gene's germline CDR1 is MNHEY and CDR2 SVGEGT. The CDR3 region is CASSYRKTSGYTF.

The gene calls are TRBV5-1 and TRBJ2-1; checking the TCRdb D call of TRBD1 is not possible without DNA. From germline, CDR1 is SGHRS and CDR2 YFSETQ. The CDR3 extends over 15 amino acids. CDR3: CASSFVTGGKDEQFF.

V gene TRBV2 combines with J gene TRBJ1-2; no DNA is available, so the TRBD1 call from TCRdb remains unchecked. Germline CDR1 SNHLY, CDR2 FYNNEI. CDR3 size: 14 residues. CDR3: CASSRTGANYGYTF.

V and J are TRBV7-9 and TRBJ2-1; TCRdb calls TRBD1, which cannot be checked without DNA. Germline V gene sequence: CDR1 SEHNR, CDR2 FQNEAQ (reference sequence). The CDR3 is 14 residues long. CDR3 sequence reads: CASSLGTGSTGQFF.

V gene TRBV7-2 combines with J gene TRBJ2-7; absent DNA, TCRdb's TRBD1 call cannot be checked. The CDR3 length is 15 residues. Germline V gene lookup returns CDR1 SGHTA and CDR2 FQGNSA. This CDR3 is CASSEGQGPSYEQYF.

V is TRBV7-8 and J is TRBJ2-7; the TCRdb call, TRBD1, lacks DNA for checking. The CDR3 sequence is 17 residues long. From germline, CDR1 is SGHVS and CDR2 FQNEAQ. The CDR3 region is CASSTRPGRGTSYEQYF.

The chain employs TRBV20-1 and TRBJ2-1; TCRdb gives TRBD2 as the D gene, but with no DNA this cannot be confirmed. CDR3 length: 15 amino acids. Germline CDR1 is DFQATT and CDR2 is SNEGSKA (reference sequence). The CDR3 region is CSAPRLAGLGNEQFF.

CDR3 region: CASSTKVAAKNIQYF. The rearrangement joins TRBV21-1 to TRBJ2-4. TRBV21-1 is labeled a pseudogene. The CDR3 loop spans 15 amino acids.

The chain is built from TRBV4-1 and TRBJ2-3; the TCRdb D gene call, TRBD2, has no DNA to confirm it. The CDR3 sequence is 20 residues long. Germline V gene sequence: CDR1 MGHRA, CDR2 YSYEKL. CDR3 region: CASSQAGASGGWERTDTQYF.

The rearrangement joins TRBV12-3 or TRBV12-4 to TRBJ2-7; TCRdb reports TRBD1, a call that lacks DNA to check it against. This CDR3 comprises 15 residues. The CDR3 is CASNQTGINSYEQYF.

CDR3 sequence reads: CASSPTRIWSQETQYF. V and J are TRBV18 and TRBJ2-5. The CDR3 runs to 16 residues. Germline V gene lookup returns CDR1 KGHSH and CDR2 LQKENI.